These T cell receptor beta chains were read from a single sample in a study of T cell repertoires in cytomegalovirus infection. No antigen has been identified for these receptors. MiXCR, run by TCRdb on the reads, gives a single entry per CDR3 protein. Of 800,000 to 950,000 distinct CDR3 sequences in the sample, about 31% are singletons; the top ten hold roughly 12%. This sample comprised cultured CD8+ T cells from PBMCs, obtained from culture after CMV antigen stimulation. These receptors all stem from a human donor in good health (CMV status not recorded). Some clones in this sample may be carry-over from other donors' samples. Each CDR3 is given with its conserved first and last residue. D genes are given only for firm matches. Size is omitted from some rows. Given values are once, few, many or a class for expanded clones.

J,D,size,V,DNA,CDR3
TRBJ1-1,-,-,TRBV6-5,TGTGCCAGCAGTTATTCACAAGAGTCCCTTTTTTCTGAAGCTTTCTTT,CASSYSQESLFSEAFF
TRBJ2-7,-,many,TRBV7-6,TGTGCCAGCAGCTTAGACGGGGACGGGGGATCCTACGAGCAGTACTTC,CASSLDGDGGSYEQYF
TRBJ2-5,TRBD1,few,TRBV27,TGTGCCAGCAGTTTGGGGTGGACAGGACCCTCCCAAGAGACCCAGTACTTC,CASSLGWTGPSQETQYF
TRBJ2-1,-,few,TRBV6-1,TGTGCCAGCACCGAGTGGCAGATCTCCTACAATGAGCAGTTCTTC,CASTEWQISYNEQFF
TRBJ2-1,TRBD1,few,TRBV12-5,TGTGCTAGTGGTTTTGGGACAGGGGGCTCGGATGAGCAGTTCTTC,CASGFGTGGSDEQFF
TRBJ2-3,-,-,TRBV29-1,TGCAGCGTTAATACAGATACGCAGTATTTT,CSVNTDTQYF
TRBJ2-3,-,many,TRBV6-1,TGTGCCGTAGATACGCAGTATTTT,CAVDTQYF
TRBJ2-1,-,-,TRBV4-1,TGCGCCAGCAGTCCCGTTGACTTCTCCGGCAATGAGCAGTTCTTC,CASSPVDFSGNEQFF
TRBJ1-3,-,many,TRBV7-2,TGTGCCTCTAAACAGGGATCGAGCTCTGGAAACACCATATATTTT,CASKQGSSSGNTIYF
TRBJ1-2,-,few,TRBV29-1,TGCAGCGTTGAAACCAGGGATGGCTACACCTTC,CSVETRDGYTF
TRBJ2-3,-,few,TRBV15,TGTGCCACCAGCCTCCTAGACTGGGGGACCCCCCCAGATACGCAGTATTTT,CATSLLDWGTPPDTQYF
TRBJ1-4,TRBD1,many,TRBV7-8,TGTGCCAGCAGCCTACCGACAGGGCCTGAAAAACTGTTTTTT,CASSLPTGPEKLFF
TRBJ2-1,TRBD1,-,TRBV18,TGTGTCAGCTCAGTTGGGACAGGGAAAAACTACGGTGAGCAGTTCTTC,CVSSVGTGKNYGEQFF
TRBJ2-1,-,many,TRBV7-8,TGTGCCAGCAGCTTAGCTTTCGATGAGCAGTTCTTC,CASSLAFDEQFF
TRBJ1-6,-,-,TRBV6-2/TRBV6-3,TGTGCCAGCAGTCTAAGTTTGGTGGATTCACCCCTCCACTTT,CASSLSLVDSPLHF
TRBJ2-2,-,-,TRBV6-5,TGTGCCAGCAGTTACTCGCCAGGGGCAGGGCAGATTTCGGGGGAGCTGTTTTTT,CASSYSPGAGQISGELFF
TRBJ2-1,-,-,TRBV7-9,TGTGCCAGCAGCCGGCAGGGGGGGCCCCTCAATGAGCAGTTCTTC,CASSRQGGPLNEQFF
TRBJ2-1,TRBD1,few,TRBV10-3,TGTGCCATCAGTGAGGGGATACAGGGGCTCTCCTACAATGAGCAGTTCTTC,CAISEGIQGLSYNEQFF
TRBJ2-2,-,once,TRBV27,TGTGCCAGCAGCCTCGGGCCTAACACCAGGGAGCTGTTTTTT,CASSLGPNTRELFF
TRBJ1-4,-,few,TRBV6-2/TRBV6-3,TGTGCCAGCAGTTACGAACAAGGACAGACAACTAATGAAAAACTGTTTTTT,CASSYEQGQTTNEKLFF
TRBJ1-4,-,few,TRBV5-1,TGCGCCAGCAGCTTGGAGTGGGGGATTAATGAAAAACTGTTTTTT,CASSLEWGINEKLFF
TRBJ1-6,-,many,TRBV5-4,TGTGCCAGCAGTCTGGCCCTTTCACCCCTCCACTTT,CASSLALSPLHF
TRBJ2-2,TRBD2,few,TRBV27,TGTGCCAGCAGTCCCCTAGCGGGGATGACCACCGGGGAGCTGTTTTTT,CASSPLAGMTTGELFF
TRBJ1-5,-,many,TRBV12-3/TRBV12-4,TGTGCCAGCAGTTTAAGGCAAAATAGCAATCAGCCCCAGCATTTT,CASSLRQNSNQPQHF
TRBJ1-5,-,-,TRBV19,TGTGCCAGTAGTATCCTAGATTATGGCAATCAGCCCCAGCATTTT,CASSILDYGNQPQHF
TRBJ1-3,TRBD1,-,TRBV18,TGTGCCAGCTCCCCCGGTGATAGTGACAGGGGATTGGTTCCGGACACCATATATTTT,CASSPGDSDRGLVPDTIYF
TRBJ2-1,-,few,TRBV27,TGTGCCAGCACCCAAGGGGGACTCCTTGAGCAGTTCTTC,CASTQGGLLEQFF
TRBJ2-1,TRBD1,-,TRBV11-3,TGTGCCAGCAGCGCGATGGACAGGGACAATGAGCAGTTCTTC,CASSAMDRDNEQFF
TRBJ1-4,-,-,TRBV7-9,TGTGCCAGCAGCTTATTTCAGAAACAGGGTTGGGATGAAAAACTGTTTTTT,CASSLFQKQGWDEKLFF
TRBJ1-2,-,-,TRBV5-5,TGTGCCAGCAGCTTGGGGGGAACGGGCGGCTACACCTTC,CASSLGGTGGYTF
TRBJ2-5,-,many,TRBV6-1,TGTGCCAGCCCAACTGAGGCAGGTGGGAGGACCCAGTACTTC,CASPTEAGGRTQYF
TRBJ2-1,-,few,TRBV4-1,TGCGCCAGCAGCCAGTTCGGGGGCAGCTCCTACAATGAGCAGTTCTTC,CASSQFGGSSYNEQFF
TRBJ1-1,-,-,TRBV12-3/TRBV12-4,TGTGCCAGCAGTTTAGGGGGCAAGGCTTCTGAAGCTTTCTTT,CASSLGGKASEAFF
TRBJ1-5,-,many,TRBV10-3,TGTGCCATCAGTGGCGGACCGGTTAGGCAGTTCAATCAGCCCCAGCATTTT,CAISGGPVRQFNQPQHF
TRBJ1-1,-,-,TRBV5-4,TGTGCCAGCAGCTTGGGGGCGACCCTGGGAGTGAACACTGAAGCTTTCTTT,CASSLGATLGVNTEAFF
TRBJ2-5,-,few,TRBV7-6,TGTGCCAGCAGAAGATATACCGGGACTTTAGTCCCCCAAGAGACCCAGTACTTC,CASRRYTGTLVPQETQYF
TRBJ2-5,TRBD1,-,TRBV27,TGTGCCAGCAGCAAATCGACAGGGTATGGGTTAGAGACCCAGTACTTC,CASSKSTGYGLETQYF
TRBJ1-1,-,-,TRBV5-1,TGCGCCAACAGCTTGGAGTACAGCGAGACTGAAGCTTTCTTT,CANSLEYSETEAFF
TRBJ2-7,-,few,TRBV7-6,TGTGCCAGCAGCTCTGGATCAGTGGGGGCCTACGAGCAGTACTTC,CASSSGSVGAYEQYF
TRBJ1-1,-,few,TRBV7-9,TGTGCCAGCAGCTCCAGGGTGGGATTGAACACTGAAGCTTTCTTT,CASSSRVGLNTEAFF
TRBJ2-5,-,few,TRBV7-6,TGTGCCAGCAGCTTAGACAGGAGAATGAAGACCCAGTACTTC,CASSLDRRMKTQYF
TRBJ1-5,-,many,TRBV6-1,TGTGCCAGCAGTGAAGGGAGGGGATGGGGCAATCAGCCCCAGCATTTT,CASSEGRGWGNQPQHF
TRBJ2-1,TRBD2,-,TRBV5-6,TGTGCCAGCAGCTTTCCGGGACTAGCGGCCCCCGACAATGAGCAGTTCTTC,CASSFPGLAAPDNEQFF
TRBJ1-5,-,few,TRBV4-1,TGCGCCAGCAGCCAAGATCGGACAGTTCAGCCCCAGCATTTT,CASSQDRTVQPQHF
TRBJ2-5,TRBD2,-,TRBV20-1,TGCAGTGCTAGATCTGCAACTAGCGGGGAGTTTCAAGAGACCCAGTACTTC,CSARSATSGEFQETQYF
TRBJ2-1,-,-,TRBV15,TGTGCCACCAGCAGAGATTTGGGGACGGATGAGCAGTTCTTC,CATSRDLGTDEQFF
TRBJ1-1,-,few,TRBV12-3/TRBV12-4,TGTGCCAGCAGTTTTAACTACTTAGGCGTCTGGCTACTTAGAGGCACGACTGAAGCTTTCTTT,CASSFNYLGVWLLRGTTEAFF
TRBJ1-5,-,-,TRBV4-1,TGCGCCAGCAGCGAGGATGGGGGAAATTATCAGCCCCAGCATTTT,CASSEDGGNYQPQHF
TRBJ1-4,TRBD1,-,TRBV15,TGTGCCACCAGCAGGAGGACAGGAAATGAAAAACTGTTTTTT,CATSRRTGNEKLFF
TRBJ1-4,TRBD1,-,TRBV7-9,TGTGCCAGCAGCCGGGACAGGGATGAAAAACTGTTTTTT,CASSRDRDEKLFF
TRBJ1-1,-,-,TRBV5-1,TGCGCCAGCAGCTCCCTCCTCCAAGGGGGACTAAGGAACACTGAAGCTTTCTTT,CASSSLLQGGLRNTEAFF
TRBJ1-3,-,-,TRBV14,TGTGCCAGCAGCCACGATGACAGGAATTGGTGGAACACCATATATTTT,CASSHDDRNWWNTIYF
TRBJ1-1,-,many,TRBV7-9,TGTGCCAGTGTCCGGTGGACGGCGAACACTGAAGCTTTCTTT,CASVRWTANTEAFF
TRBJ1-1,TRBD1,-,TRBV14,TGTGCCAGCAGCCAAGTAGGGGGCTTGAAAACTGAAGCTTTCTTT,CASSQVGGLKTEAFF
TRBJ2-1,TRBD1,-,TRBV28,TGTGCCTGTTCCCCCGGGACAGGGGCAAATGAGCAGTTCTTC,CACSPGTGANEQFF
TRBJ2-3,TRBD2,few,TRBV12-3/TRBV12-4,TGTGCCAGCAGCCCGGGCCAGCGGGGGTTGATAGATACGCAGTATTTT,CASSPGQRGLIDTQYF
TRBJ1-1,-,-,TRBV5-4,TGTGCCAGCAGGATGGGTCAGAAAGCTTTCTTT,CASRMGQKAFF
TRBJ1-4,-,-,TRBV12-3/TRBV12-4,TGTGCCAGCAGTTTCATCGTTAGCAAAAATGAAAAACTGTTTTTT,CASSFIVSKNEKLFF
TRBJ1-2,-,few,TRBV7-2,TGTGCCAGCAGTTACAGTGACCACTATGGCTACACCTTC,CASSYSDHYGYTF
TRBJ1-1,TRBD1,-,TRBV19,TGTGCCAGTAGGGACAGGGCGAACACTGAAGCTTTCTTT,CASRDRANTEAFF